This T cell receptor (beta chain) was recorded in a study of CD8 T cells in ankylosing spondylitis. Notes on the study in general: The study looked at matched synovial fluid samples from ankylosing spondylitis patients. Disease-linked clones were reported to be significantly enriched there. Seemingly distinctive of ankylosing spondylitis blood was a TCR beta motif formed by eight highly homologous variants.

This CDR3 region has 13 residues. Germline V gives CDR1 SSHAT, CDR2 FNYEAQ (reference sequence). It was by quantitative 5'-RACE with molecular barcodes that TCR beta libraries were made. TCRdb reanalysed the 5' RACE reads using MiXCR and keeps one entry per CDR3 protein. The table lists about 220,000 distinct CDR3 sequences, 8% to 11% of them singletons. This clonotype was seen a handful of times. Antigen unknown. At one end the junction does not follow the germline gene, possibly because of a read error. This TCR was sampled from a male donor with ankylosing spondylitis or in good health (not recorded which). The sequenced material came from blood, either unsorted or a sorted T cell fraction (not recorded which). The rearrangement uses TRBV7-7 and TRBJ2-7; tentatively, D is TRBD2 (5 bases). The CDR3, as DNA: TGTGCTAGCAGCGGATCCGGACGGAACGAGCAGTACTTC. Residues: CASSGSGRNEQYF. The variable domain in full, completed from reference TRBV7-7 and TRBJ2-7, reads GAGVSQSPRYKVTKRGQDVTLRCDPISSHATLYWYQQALGQGPEFLTYFNYEAQPDKSGLPSDRFSAERPEGSISTLTIQRTEQRDSAMYRCASSGSGRNEQYFGPGTRLTVT.